The present entry profiles one T cell receptor (beta chain) with its context. The germline V gene has CDR1 SGHTA and CDR2 FQGNSA. Trimming took 2 bases from V and 3 from J; bases not matched to a gene: 6. This CDR3 is built from 15 residues. Per the study methods: How many nucleated cells were present was estimated from reference gene primer amplification. Repertoires were generated with immunoSEQ multiplex PCR, while TCRdb's copy carries only in-frame clones and drops some. V and J calls and clone size follow that table, whereas D and trimming were derived from the DNA. The profile covers around 50,000 clones, with around 80% appearing a single time and approximately 7.7% taken by the ten largest. The data belong to a study of blood T cell repertoires in COVID-19. Study summary: Sample material is recorded as cDNA or gDNA derived from T cells, B-cell-depleted T cells, or PBMCs.

The sequenced sample was peripheral blood. The genes are TRBV7-2 and TRBJ2-5; TRBD1 aligns across 7 bases. The receptor was isolated from a human donor in a cohort sampled during active COVID-19. The CDR3, as DNA: TGTGCCAGCAGCTTAAACAGGGGAAGGGAAGAGACCCAGTACTTC. This translates into CASSLNRGREETQYF.